A single sample gave rise to the 18 T cell receptor beta chains below, sequenced in a study of T cell responses to AZD1222 COVID-19 vaccine. Assay: immunoSEQ multiplex PCR; the TCRdb copy retains only in-frame clones and omits some. The repertoire holds more than 150,000 clones, 92% seen once, with 1.3% in the top ten. The sample was peripheral blood, taken 28 days after the second AZD1222 dose. The receptors originated from an adult who received the AZD1222 COVID-19 vaccine.

The V call is TRBV6-2 or TRBV6-3, the J call TRBJ2-7, with 7 bases that match TRBD2. The V gene's germline CDR1 is MNHEY and CDR2 SVGEGT. V shed 0 bases and J 0 bases; nucleotides not matched to a gene: 11. This CDR3 has 18 residues. The DNA for the CDR3 is TGTGCCAGCAGTTACTCCCGGGGAGGGCAGCGAGCCTCCTACGAGCAGTACTTC. Its translation: CASSYSRGGQRASYEQYF.

This clone has just a few counts. V is TRBV6-5 and J is TRBJ2-2, with a tentative D call TRBD2 (6 bases). CDR3 size: 11 residues. Trimming shortened V by 9 bases and J by 8 bases, and 10 bases separated the two germline ends. From germline, CDR1 is MNHEY and CDR2 SVGAGI. CDR3: CASMGRGELFF. For the CDR3, the DNA is TGTGCCAGTATGGGGAGGGGGGAGCTGTTTTTT.

V usage is TRBV5-5 and J usage is TRBJ2-1; 15 nucleotides line up with TRBD2. The CDR3 consists of 15 residues. Unmatched junction bases numbered 7, after V lost 3 bases and J lost 12 bases. CDR1 SGHKS and CDR2 YYEKEE come from the germline V gene (reference sequence). CDR3: CASSWTSGRAALQFF. The CDR3, as DNA: TGTGCCAGCAGCTGGACTAGCGGGAGGGCCGCCCTGCAGTTCTTC.

The chain employs TRBV28 and TRBJ2-7, with TRBD2 matching 13 bases. The germline V gene has CDR1 MDHEN and CDR2 SYDVKM. This CDR3 has 15 amino acids. V gave up 2 bases and J gave up 6 bases; unmatched junction bases: 4. CDR3 sequence reads: CASSLTSGRATEQYF. DNA for the CDR3: TGTGCCAGCAGTTTAACTAGCGGGAGGGCCACCGAGCAGTACTTC.

The chain is built from TRBV7-8 and TRBJ2-7; 7 bases are shared with TRBD1. This CDR3 is built from 15 residues. Germline-derived CDR1 and CDR2 are SGHVS and FQNEAQ. V was pared by 5 bases and J by 1 base, with 8 bases of the junction left unmatched. In DNA, the CDR3 is TGTGCCAGCAGCCGGCGTGAGGGACAGTCCTACGAGCAGTACTTC. Its protein product is CASSRREGQSYEQYF. Looking up the rest from reference TRBV7-8 and TRBJ2-7 gives the full variable domain: GAGVSQSPRYKVAKRGQDVALRCDPISGHVSLFWYQQALGQGPEFLTYFQNEAQLDKSGLPSDRFFAERPEGSVSTLKIQRTQQEDSAVYLCASSRREGQSYEQYFGPGTRLTVT.

The genes are TRBV4-1 and TRBJ1-1, with a tentative D call TRBD1 (5 bases). This CDR3 comprises 13 residues. Trimming removed 4 bases from V and 6 bases from J, with 12 bases in between. From germline, CDR1 is MGHRA and CDR2 YSYEKL. The CDR3 DNA is TGCGCCAGCAGCCCAAGAACAGGCGCTGAAGCTTTCTTT. Protein: CASSPRTGAEAFF.

The chain carries TRBV6-5 and TRBJ2-1; D may be TRBD2 (5 bases). Germline values: CDR1 MNHEY, CDR2 SVGAGI. CDR3 length equals 14 residues. The V and J ends lost 8 bases and 2 bases respectively, with 13 bases between them. DNA of the CDR3: TGTGCCAGCCGAGGGCCGAGCACCTACAATGAGCAGTTCTTC. It encodes CASRGPSTYNEQFF.

In its sample, this clone was seen once. V and J are TRBV7-2 and TRBJ1-5; D is unclear. Germline V gene lookup returns CDR1 SGHTA and CDR2 FQGNSA. The CDR3 loop spans 14 amino acids. The V and J ends lost 3 bases and 0 bases respectively, with 6 bases between them. The CDR3 spells CASSFTTSNQPQHF. For the CDR3, the DNA is TGTGCCAGCAGCTTTACTACTAGCAATCAGCCCCAGCATTTT.

This clone was seen a handful of times. The V gene is TRBV7-8, the J gene TRBJ2-7; no firm D call. V was clipped by 1 base and J by 7 bases, with 17 bases between them. Germline V gene lookup returns CDR1 SGHVS and CDR2 FQNEAQ. CDR3 length equals 15 residues. The CDR3 reads CASSLGPAPRREQYF. In DNA form, the CDR3 reads TGTGCCAGCAGCTTAGGTCCGGCGCCCAGGCGGGAGCAGTACTTC. Filled out from reference TRBV7-8 and TRBJ2-7, the complete variable domain reads GAGVSQSPRYKVAKRGQDVALRCDPISGHVSLFWYQQALGQGPEFLTYFQNEAQLDKSGLPSDRFFAERPEGSVSTLKIQRTQQEDSAVYLCASSLGPAPRREQYFGPGTRLTVT.

This clone was picked up one time. The chain recombines TRBV4-2 with TRBJ2-3, with no clear D. Germline V gene data show CDR1 as LGHNA and CDR2 as YNFKEQ. This CDR3 has 18 amino acids. V was clipped by 0 bases and J by 3 bases, with 19 bases between them. The CDR3 reads CASSQDRPTASWTDTQYF. CDR3 DNA: TGTGCCAGCAGCCAAGATCGTCCAACTGCATCGTGGACAGATACGCAGTATTTT.

This chain uses TRBV7-2 with TRBJ2-5; tentative D call: TRBD2 (6 bases). This CDR3 is built from 14 residues. CDR1 SGHTA and CDR2 FQGNSA come from the germline V gene. Trimming shortened V by 8 bases and J by 2 bases, and 15 bases separated the two germline ends. The CDR3 DNA is TGTGCCAGCGGGGCGCTGCGGGGACAAGAGACCCAGTACTTC. Translation: CASGALRGQETQYF.

V gene TRBV25-1 combines with J gene TRBJ1-2, with D perhaps matching TRBD1 (6 bases). There are 12 residues in the CDR3. CDR1 and CDR2 (germline): MGHDK, SYGVNS. Trimming stripped 4 bases from V and 7 bases from J, with 10 bases between. CDR3: CASSVTGLGYTF. In nucleotides, the CDR3 is TGTGCCAGCAGTGTTACAGGGCTTGGCTACACCTTC.

The V and J genes are TRBV30 and TRBJ2-1, with 9 bases aligning to TRBD2. V gave up 2 bases and J gave up 8 bases; unmatched junction bases: 7. The germline V gene has CDR1 GTSNPN and CDR2 SVGIG (reference sequence). The CDR3 totals 14 residues. This chain's CDR3 is CAWSPSGRKDEQFF. CDR3 DNA sequence: TGTGCCTGGAGTCCCAGCGGGAGGAAGGATGAGCAGTTCTTC.

J is TRBJ1-2 and V is TRBV7-9, with TRBD1 as a possible D gene (5 bases). The CDR3 has 12 residues. The germline V gene encodes CDR1 SEHNR and CDR2 FQNEAQ (reference sequence). Between the trimmed V and J ends, which lost 2 bases and 11 bases, there was a span of 12 bases. The CDR3 DNA is TGTGCCAGCAGCTTAAAAGGGGTAGGGTACACCTTC. Translated: CASSLKGVGYTF.

In this sample, this clone turned up once. The J gene is TRBJ2-7, the V gene TRBV28, with TRBD2 matching 8 bases. This CDR3 has 17 amino acids. The ends lost 2 bases at V and 3 bases at J; junction bases unmatched: 12. CDR1 MDHEN and CDR2 SYDVKM come from the germline V gene. In nucleotides, the CDR3 is TGTGCCAGCAGTTTAGTGTGGCGGGGACTAGTCCACTACGAGCAGTACTTC. Translating gives CASSLVWRGLVHYEQYF.

This rearrangement joins TRBV15 to TRBJ1-5; a possible D gene is TRBD1 (6 bases). The length of the CDR3 is 13 residues. Trimming shortened V by 7 bases and J by 5 bases, and 12 bases separated the two germline ends. Per the germline V gene, CDR1 is LNHNV and CDR2 is YYDKDF (reference sequence). As DNA, the CDR3 is TGTGCCACCAAGGAAGGACAGCATCAGCCCCAGCATTTT. Translated, it gives CATKEGQHQPQHF.

This chain links TRBV7-2 with TRBJ1-3, with 8 bases identical to TRBD1. V lost 5 bases, J lost 1 base, and 4 bases stayed unmatched. This CDR3 region has 15 residues. Germline CDR1 and CDR2: SGHTA and FQGNSA. As DNA, the CDR3 is TGTGCCAGCAGCCAAGACAGGGGATCTGGAAACACCATATATTTT. Translating it yields CASSQDRGSGNTIYF.

The chain links TRBV7-9 to TRBJ1-2, with D uncertain. This CDR3 contains 12 residues. Germline assignment: CDR1 SEHNR and CDR2 FQNEAQ (reference sequence). V was shortened by 1 base and J by 10 bases, with 10 bases between the two germline ends. Written as DNA, the CDR3 is TGTGCCAGCAGCTTAGTACCATTGGACTACACCTTC. Its protein is CASSLVPLDYTF.